This T cell receptor beta chain was found in a study of T cells in Graves' hyperthyroidism and ophthalmopathy. This clonotype turned up a few times. The PBMCs were taken from about 9.7 ml of fresh peripheral blood. The germline V gene encodes CDR1 LNHDA and CDR2 SQIVND (reference sequence). After removal of 8 bases from V and 3 bases from J, the junction contained 10 bases not matched to a gene. The CDR3 consists of 15 residues. Amplified TCR beta CDR3 regions derived from RNA transcripts. During a first-round RT-PCR of the TCR CDR3, the HTBI primer set was used. One entry per CDR3 protein, called by TCRdb with MiXCR from the multiplex PCR reads. The profile shows nearly 600,000 distinct CDR3 sequences, over 12% of them singletons.

The sequence came from a woman between 18 and 29 years old with Graves' ophthalmopathy. The chain recombines TRBV19 with TRBJ2-3; 8 nucleotides match TRBD2. Sequenced material: blood. CDR3 coding DNA: TGTGCCAGTTCCCCCGGGACTAGGTCGACAGATACGCAGTATTTT. This gives the protein CASSPGTRSTDTQYF.